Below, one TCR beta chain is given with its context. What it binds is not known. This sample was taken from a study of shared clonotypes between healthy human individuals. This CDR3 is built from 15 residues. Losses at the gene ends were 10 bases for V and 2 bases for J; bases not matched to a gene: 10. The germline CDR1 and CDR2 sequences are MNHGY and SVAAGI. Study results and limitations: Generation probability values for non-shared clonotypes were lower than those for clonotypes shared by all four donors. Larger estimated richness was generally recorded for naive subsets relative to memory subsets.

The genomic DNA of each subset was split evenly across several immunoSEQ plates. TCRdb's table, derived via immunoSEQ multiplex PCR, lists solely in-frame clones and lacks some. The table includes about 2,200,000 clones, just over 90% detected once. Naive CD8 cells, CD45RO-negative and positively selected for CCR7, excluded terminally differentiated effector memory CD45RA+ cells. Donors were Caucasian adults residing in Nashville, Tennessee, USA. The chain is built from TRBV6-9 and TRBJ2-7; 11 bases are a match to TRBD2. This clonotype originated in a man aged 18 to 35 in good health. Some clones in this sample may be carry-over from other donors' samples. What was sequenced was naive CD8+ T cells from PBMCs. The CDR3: CAKHRLAGLPYEQYF. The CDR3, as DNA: TGTGCCAAACACCGACTAGCGGGGCTACCCTACGAGCAGTACTTC.